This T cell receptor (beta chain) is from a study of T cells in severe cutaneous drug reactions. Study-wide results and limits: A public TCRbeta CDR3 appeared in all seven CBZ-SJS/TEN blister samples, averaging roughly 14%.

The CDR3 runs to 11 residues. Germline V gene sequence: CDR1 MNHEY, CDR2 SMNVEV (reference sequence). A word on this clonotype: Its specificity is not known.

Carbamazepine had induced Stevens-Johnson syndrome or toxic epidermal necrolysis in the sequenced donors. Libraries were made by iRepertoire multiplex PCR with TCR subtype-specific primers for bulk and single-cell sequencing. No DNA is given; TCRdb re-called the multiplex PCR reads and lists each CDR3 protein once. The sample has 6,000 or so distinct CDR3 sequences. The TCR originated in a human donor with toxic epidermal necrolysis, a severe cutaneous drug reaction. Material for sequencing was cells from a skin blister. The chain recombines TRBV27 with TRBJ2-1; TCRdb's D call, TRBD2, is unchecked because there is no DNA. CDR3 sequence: CASNGGEWEFF.